The 3 T cell receptor beta chains in this list originate from one sample, sequenced in a study of blood T cell repertoires in COVID-19. Sequencing used immunoSEQ multiplex PCR; TCRdb keeps in-frame clones, though not all of them. The table records around 300,000 clones, 80% to 90% of them present only once. The source material was PBMCs or T cells enriched from blood (not recorded which). These receptors were collected from a young man who had recovered from COVID-19.

The J gene is TRBJ2-3, the V gene TRBV11-2; the D gene is possibly TRBD2 (5 bases). V lost 5 bases and J 0 bases, leaving 12 bases between the germline ends. CDR3 size: 15 residues. From germline, CDR1 is SGHAT and CDR2 FQNNGV. The CDR3 protein is CASSHLGESTDTQYF. The CDR3, as DNA: TGTGCCAGCAGCCATCTCGGGGAGAGCACAGATACGCAGTATTTT.

The V call is TRBV27, the J call TRBJ1-6; tentatively, D is TRBD1 (6 bases). Germline CDR1 is MNHEY and CDR2 is SMNVEV (reference sequence). The V and J ends lost 3 bases and 8 bases respectively, with 14 bases between them. This CDR3 spans 15 amino acids. The chain's CDR3 is CASSFQGNLDSPLHF. The CDR3 region has the DNA TGTGCCAGCAGTTTCCAGGGGAATTTGGATTCACCCCTCCACTTT.

J is TRBJ2-2 and V is TRBV7-2, with TRBD1 as a possible D gene (5 bases). Germline CDR1 and CDR2: SGHTA and FQGNSA. This CDR3 comprises 15 residues. Trimming pared 0 bases from V and 6 bases from J, leaving 11 bases between. The CDR3 spells CASSLAIQGAGELFF. The CDR3 nucleotides read TGTGCCAGCAGCTTAGCCATCCAGGGTGCCGGGGAGCTGTTTTTT.